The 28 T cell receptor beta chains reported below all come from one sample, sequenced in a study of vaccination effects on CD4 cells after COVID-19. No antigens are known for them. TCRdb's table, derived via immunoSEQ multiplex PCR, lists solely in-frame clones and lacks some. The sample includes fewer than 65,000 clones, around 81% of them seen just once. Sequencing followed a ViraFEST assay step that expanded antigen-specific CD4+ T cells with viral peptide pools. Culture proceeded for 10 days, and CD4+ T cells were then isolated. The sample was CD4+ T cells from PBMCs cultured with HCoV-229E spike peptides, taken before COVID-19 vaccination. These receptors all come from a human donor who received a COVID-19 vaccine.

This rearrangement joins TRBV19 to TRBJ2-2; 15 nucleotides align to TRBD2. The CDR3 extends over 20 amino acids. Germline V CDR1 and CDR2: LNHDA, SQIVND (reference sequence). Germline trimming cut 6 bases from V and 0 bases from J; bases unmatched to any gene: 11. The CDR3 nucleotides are TGTGCCAGTAGACCACCTACGGGACTAGCGGGGGGCCCGAACACCGGGGAGCTGTTTTTT. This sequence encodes CASRPPTGLAGGPNTGELFF.

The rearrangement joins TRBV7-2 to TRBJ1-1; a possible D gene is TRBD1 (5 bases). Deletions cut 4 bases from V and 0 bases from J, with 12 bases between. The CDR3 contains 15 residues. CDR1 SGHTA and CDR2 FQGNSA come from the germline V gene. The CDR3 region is CASSSLTAMNTEAFF. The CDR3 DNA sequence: TGTGCCAGCAGCTCGTTGACAGCTATGAACACTGAAGCTTTCTTT. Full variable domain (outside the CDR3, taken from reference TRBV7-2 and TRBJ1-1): GAGVSQSPSNKVTEKGKDVELRCDPISGHTALYWYRQSLGQGLEFLIYFQGNSAPDKSGLPSDRFSAERTGGSVSTLTIQRTQQEDSAVYLCASSSLTAMNTEAFFGQGTRLTVV.

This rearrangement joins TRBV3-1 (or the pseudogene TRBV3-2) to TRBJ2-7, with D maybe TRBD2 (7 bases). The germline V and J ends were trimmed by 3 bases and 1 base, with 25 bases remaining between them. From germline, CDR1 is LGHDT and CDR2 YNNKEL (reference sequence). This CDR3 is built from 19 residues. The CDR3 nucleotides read TGTGCCAGCAGCCATCTGATGGACCTTGAAGCGGGGACATCCTACGAGCAGTACGTC. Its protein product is CASSHLMDLEAGTSYEQYV.

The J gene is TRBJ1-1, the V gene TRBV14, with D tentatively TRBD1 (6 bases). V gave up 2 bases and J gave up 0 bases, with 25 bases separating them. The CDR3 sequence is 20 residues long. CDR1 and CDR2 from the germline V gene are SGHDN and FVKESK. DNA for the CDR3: TGTGCCAGCAGCCAAAGTCGGAAACGGGACAAGGGCCCCCTGAACACTGAAGCTTTCTTT. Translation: CASSQSRKRDKGPLNTEAFF.

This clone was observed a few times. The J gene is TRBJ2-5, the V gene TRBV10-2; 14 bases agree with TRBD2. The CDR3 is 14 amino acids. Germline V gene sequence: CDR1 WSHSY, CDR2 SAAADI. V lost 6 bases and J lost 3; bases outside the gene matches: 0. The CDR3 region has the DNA TGCGCCAGCAGGGGACTAGCGGGGGAAGAGACCCAGTACTTC. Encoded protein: CASRGLAGEETQYF.

The CDR3 loop is CASSLGAGGSTDTQYF. The CDR3 region has the DNA TGTGCCAGCAGCTTAGGAGCAGGAGGCAGCACAGATACGCAGTATTTT. The genes are TRBV7-2 and TRBJ2-3; tentatively, D is TRBD2 (5 bases). Trimming took off 1 base at V and 0 bases at J, with 11 bases between the two ends. The CDR3 is 16 amino acids. Per germline, CDR1 SGHTA and CDR2 FQGNSA.

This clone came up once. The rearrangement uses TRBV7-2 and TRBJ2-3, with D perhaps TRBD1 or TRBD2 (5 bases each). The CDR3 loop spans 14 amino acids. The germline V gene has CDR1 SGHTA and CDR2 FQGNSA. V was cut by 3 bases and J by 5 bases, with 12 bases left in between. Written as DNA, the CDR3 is TGTGCCAGCAGCTTCGGGGCTTGGGGAGATACGCAGTATTTT. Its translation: CASSFGAWGDTQYF.

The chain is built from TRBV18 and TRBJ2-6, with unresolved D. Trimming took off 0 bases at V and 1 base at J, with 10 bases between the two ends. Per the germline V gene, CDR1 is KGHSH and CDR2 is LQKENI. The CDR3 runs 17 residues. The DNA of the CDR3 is TGTGCCAGCTCACCACCAGCAATTTTATCTGGGGCCAACGTCCTGACTTTC. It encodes CASSPPAILSGANVLTF.

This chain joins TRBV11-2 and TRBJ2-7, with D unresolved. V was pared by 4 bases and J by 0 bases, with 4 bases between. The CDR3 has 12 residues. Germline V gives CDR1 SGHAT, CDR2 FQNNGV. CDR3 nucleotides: TGTGCCAGCAGCTCAATCTCCTACGAGCAGTACGTC. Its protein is CASSSISYEQYV.

In DNA form, the CDR3 reads TGCAGCGCCACCGGAAACACCATATATTTT. It translates to CSATGNTIYF. This rearrangement joins TRBV29-1 to TRBJ1-3; D not resolved. The CDR3 has 10 residues. Per the germline V gene, CDR1 is SQVTM and CDR2 is ANQGSEA. Trimming stripped 7 bases from V and 4 bases from J, with 5 bases between. Looking up the rest from reference TRBV29-1 and TRBJ1-3 gives the full variable domain: SAVISQKPSRDICQRGTSLTIQCQVDSQVTMMFWYRQQPGQSLTLIATANQGSEATYESGFVIDKFPISRPNLTFSTLTVSNMSPEDSSIYLCSATGNTIYFGEGSWLTVV.

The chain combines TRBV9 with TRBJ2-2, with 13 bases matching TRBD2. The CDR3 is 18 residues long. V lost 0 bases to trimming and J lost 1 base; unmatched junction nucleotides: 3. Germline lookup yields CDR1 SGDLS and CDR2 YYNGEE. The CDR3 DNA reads TGTGCCAGCAGCGTAGGGTGGACTAGCGGGGGGAACACCGGGGAGCTGTTTTTT. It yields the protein CASSVGWTSGGNTGELFF.

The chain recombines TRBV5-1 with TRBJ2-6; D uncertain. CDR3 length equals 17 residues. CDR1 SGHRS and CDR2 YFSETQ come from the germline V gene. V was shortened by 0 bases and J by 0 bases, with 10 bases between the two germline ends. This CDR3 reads CASSLDPVSSGANVLTF. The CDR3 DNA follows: TGCGCCAGCAGCTTGGATCCGGTGAGCTCTGGGGCCAACGTCCTGACTTTC.

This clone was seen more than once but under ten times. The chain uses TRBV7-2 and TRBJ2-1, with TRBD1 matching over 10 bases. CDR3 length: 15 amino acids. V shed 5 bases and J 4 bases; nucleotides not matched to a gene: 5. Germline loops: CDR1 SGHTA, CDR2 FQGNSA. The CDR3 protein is CASSAGQGLYNEQFF. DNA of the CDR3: TGTGCCAGCAGCGCGGGACAGGGGTTATACAATGAGCAGTTCTTC.

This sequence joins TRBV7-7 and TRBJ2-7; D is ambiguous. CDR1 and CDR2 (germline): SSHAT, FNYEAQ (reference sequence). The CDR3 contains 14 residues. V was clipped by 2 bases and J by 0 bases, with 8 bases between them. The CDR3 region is CASSLNPISYEQYV. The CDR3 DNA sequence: TGTGCCAGCAGCTTAAACCCAATCTCCTACGAGCAGTACGTC.

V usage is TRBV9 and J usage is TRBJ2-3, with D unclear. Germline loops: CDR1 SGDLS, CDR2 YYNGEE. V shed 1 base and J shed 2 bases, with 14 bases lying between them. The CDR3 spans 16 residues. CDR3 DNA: TGTGCCAGCAGCGTAAGTCTAGGCGGACCCACAGATACGCAGTATTTT. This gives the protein CASSVSLGGPTDTQYF. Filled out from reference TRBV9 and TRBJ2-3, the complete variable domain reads DSGVTQTPKHLITATGQRVTLRCSPRSGDLSVYWYQQSLDQGLQFLIQYYNGEERAKGNILERFSAQQFPDLHSELNLSSLELGDSALYFCASSVSLGGPTDTQYFGPGTRLTVL.

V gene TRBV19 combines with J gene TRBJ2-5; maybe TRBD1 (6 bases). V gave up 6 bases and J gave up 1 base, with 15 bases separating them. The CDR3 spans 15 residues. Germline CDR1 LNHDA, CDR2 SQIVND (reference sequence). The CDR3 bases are TGTGCCAGTAGCGATAGAACAGGGACCCAAGAGACCCAGTACTTC. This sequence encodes CASSDRTGTQETQYF.

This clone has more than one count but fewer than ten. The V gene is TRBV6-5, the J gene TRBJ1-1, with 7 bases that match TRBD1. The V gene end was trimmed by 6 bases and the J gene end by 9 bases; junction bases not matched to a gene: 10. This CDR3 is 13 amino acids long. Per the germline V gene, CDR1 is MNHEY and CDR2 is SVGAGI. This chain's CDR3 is CASRTGRDGKAFF. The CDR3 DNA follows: TGTGCCAGCAGGACAGGGAGGGATGGAAAAGCTTTCTTT.

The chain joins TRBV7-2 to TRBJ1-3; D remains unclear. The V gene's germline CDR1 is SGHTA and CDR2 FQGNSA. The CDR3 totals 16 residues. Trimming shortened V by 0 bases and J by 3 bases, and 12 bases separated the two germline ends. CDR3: CASSLAWGGIGNTIYF. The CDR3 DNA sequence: TGTGCCAGCAGCTTAGCGTGGGGAGGGATTGGAAACACCATATATTTT.

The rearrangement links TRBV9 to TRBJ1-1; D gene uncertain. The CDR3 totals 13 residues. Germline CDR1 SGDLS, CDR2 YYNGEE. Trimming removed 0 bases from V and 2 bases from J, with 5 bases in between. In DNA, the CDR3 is TGTGCCAGCAGCGTAGTGGCTAACACTGAAGCTTTCTTT. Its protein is CASSVVANTEAFF.

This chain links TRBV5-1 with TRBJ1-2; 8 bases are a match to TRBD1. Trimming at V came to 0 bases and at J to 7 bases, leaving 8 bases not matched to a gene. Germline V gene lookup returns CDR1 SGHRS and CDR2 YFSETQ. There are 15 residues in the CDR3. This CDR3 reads CASSLAGQGASGYTF. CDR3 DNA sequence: TGCGCCAGCAGCTTGGCCGGTCAGGGGGCCAGTGGCTACACCTTC.

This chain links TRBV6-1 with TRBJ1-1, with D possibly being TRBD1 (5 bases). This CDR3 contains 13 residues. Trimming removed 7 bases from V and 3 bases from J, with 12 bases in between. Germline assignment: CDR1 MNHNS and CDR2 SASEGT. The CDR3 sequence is CASMDAGDTEAFF. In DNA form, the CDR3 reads TGTGCCAGCATGGACGCGGGGGACACTGAAGCTTTCTTT.

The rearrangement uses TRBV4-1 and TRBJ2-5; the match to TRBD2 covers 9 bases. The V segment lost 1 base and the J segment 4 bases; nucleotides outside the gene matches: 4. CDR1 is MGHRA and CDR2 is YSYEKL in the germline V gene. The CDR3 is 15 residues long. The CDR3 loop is CASSQGLAGRETQYF. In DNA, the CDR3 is TGCGCCAGCAGCCAAGGGCTAGCGGGGAGAGAGACCCAGTACTTC.

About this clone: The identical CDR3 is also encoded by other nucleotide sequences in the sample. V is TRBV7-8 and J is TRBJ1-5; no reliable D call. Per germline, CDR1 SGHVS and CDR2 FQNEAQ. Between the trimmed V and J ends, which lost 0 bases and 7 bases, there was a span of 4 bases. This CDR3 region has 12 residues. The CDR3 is CASSLASQPQHF. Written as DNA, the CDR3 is TGTGCCAGCAGCTTAGCTTCCCAGCCCCAGCATTTT.

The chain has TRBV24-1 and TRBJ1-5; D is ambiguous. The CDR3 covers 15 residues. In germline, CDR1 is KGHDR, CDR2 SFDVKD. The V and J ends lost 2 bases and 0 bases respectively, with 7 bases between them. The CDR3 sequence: CATSDSQYSNQPQHF. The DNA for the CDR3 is TGTGCCACCAGTGATTCACAGTATAGCAATCAGCCCCAGCATTTT.

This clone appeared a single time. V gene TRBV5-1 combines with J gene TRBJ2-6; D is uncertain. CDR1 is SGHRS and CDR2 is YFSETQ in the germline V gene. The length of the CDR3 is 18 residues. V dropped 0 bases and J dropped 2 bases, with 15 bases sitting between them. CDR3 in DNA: TGCGCCAGCAGCTTGGTGGCGGCGGACGTTACTGGGGCCAACGTCCTGACTTTC. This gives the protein CASSLVAADVTGANVLTF.

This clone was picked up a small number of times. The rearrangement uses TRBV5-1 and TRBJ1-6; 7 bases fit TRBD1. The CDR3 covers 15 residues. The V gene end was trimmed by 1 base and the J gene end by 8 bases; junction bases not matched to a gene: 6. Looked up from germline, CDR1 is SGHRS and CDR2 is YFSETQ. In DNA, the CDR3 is TGCGCCAGCAGCTTGTCGGTCAGGGGGGATTCACCCCTCCACTTT. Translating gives CASSLSVRGDSPLHF.

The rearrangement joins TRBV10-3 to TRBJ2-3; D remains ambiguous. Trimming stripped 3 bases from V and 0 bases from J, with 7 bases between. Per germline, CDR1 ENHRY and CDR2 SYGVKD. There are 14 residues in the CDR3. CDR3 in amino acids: CAISDPRSTDTQYF. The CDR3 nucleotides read TGTGCCATCAGTGATCCCCGCAGCACAGATACGCAGTATTTT.

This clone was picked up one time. CDR3 residues: CATSEARGGGQETQYF. The CDR3 nucleotides are TGTGCCACCAGTGAGGCACGCGGGGGTGGTCAAGAGACCCAGTACTTC. This rearrangement joins TRBV24-1 to TRBJ2-5, with TRBD2 matching 7 bases. CDR3 length equals 16 residues. After removal of 4 bases from V and 2 bases from J, the junction contained 9 bases not matched to a gene. CDR1 KGHDR and CDR2 SFDVKD come from the germline V gene.